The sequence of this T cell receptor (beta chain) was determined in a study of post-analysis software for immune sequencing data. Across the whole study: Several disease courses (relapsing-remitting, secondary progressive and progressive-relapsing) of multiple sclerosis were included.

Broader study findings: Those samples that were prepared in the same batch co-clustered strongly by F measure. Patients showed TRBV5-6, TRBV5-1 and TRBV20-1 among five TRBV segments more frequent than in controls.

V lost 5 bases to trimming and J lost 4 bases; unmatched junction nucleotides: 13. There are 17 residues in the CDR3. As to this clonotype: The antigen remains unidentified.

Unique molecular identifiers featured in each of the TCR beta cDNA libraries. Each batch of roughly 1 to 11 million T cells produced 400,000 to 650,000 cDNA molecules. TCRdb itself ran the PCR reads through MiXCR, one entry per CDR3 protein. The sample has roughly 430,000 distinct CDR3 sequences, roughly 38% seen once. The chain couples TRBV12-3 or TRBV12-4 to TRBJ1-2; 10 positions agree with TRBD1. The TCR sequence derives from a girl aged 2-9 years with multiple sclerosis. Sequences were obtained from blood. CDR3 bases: TGTGCCAGCAGTAGCCCCCCCACCGGGACAGGGGTCTATGGCTACACCTTC. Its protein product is CASSSPPTGTGVYGYTF.